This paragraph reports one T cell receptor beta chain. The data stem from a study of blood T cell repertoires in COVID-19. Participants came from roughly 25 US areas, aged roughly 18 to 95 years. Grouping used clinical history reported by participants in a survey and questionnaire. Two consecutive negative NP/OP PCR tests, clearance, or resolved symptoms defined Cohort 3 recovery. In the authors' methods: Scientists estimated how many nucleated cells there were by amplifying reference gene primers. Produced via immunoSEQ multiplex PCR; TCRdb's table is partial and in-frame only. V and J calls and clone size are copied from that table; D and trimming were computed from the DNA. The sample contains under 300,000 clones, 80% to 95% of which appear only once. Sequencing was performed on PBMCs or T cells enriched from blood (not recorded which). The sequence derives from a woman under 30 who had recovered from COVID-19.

In DNA form, the CDR3 reads TGTGCCAGCAGCGCCCGGGGGGGACAGGGGCAAGAGACCCAGTACTTC. Amino acids: CASSARGGQGQETQYF. The chain couples TRBV7-9 to TRBJ2-5; 10 nucleotides match TRBD1. Looked up from germline, CDR1 is SEHNR and CDR2 is FQNEAQ (reference sequence). Losses at the gene ends were 5 bases for V and 2 bases for J; bases not matched to a gene: 8. The CDR3 length is 16 residues. The complete variable domain, with remaining parts taken from reference TRBV7-9 and TRBJ2-5, reads DTGVSQNPRHKITKRGQNVTFRCDPISEHNRLYWYRQTLGQGPEFLTYFQNEAQLEKSRLLSDRFSAERPKGSFSTLEIQRTEQGDSAMYLCASSARGGQGQETQYFGPGTRLLVL.